A selection of T cell receptor beta chains follows, all from one sample in a study of cytomegalovirus exposure and HLA in healthy donors. This table comes from immunoSEQ multiplex PCR, and its TCRdb copy is limited to in-frame clones, with some not included. The sample consists of about 190,000 clones, about four fifths of them appearing once. The source material was PBMCs. These receptors were collected from a middle-aged man in good health and CMV-seropositive. The CDR3 runs from the conserved cysteine through the conserved F or W.

CDR3 protein: CASRIQRGAGELFF
V gene: TRBV6-1
CDR3 length: 14

CDR3 protein: CASSLDRGGTEAFF
V gene: TRBV28
CDR3 length: 14

CDR3 protein: CASSDSDKNTEAFF
V gene: TRBV6-4
CDR3 length: 14

CDR3 protein: CVISDVDRPFKEQYF
V gene: TRBV10-3
CDR3 length: 15

CDR3 protein: CASSPEREAHEQYF
V gene: TRBV6-6
CDR3 length: 14

CDR3 protein: CASSFLQGSSYEQYF
V gene: TRBV5-6
CDR3 length: 15

CDR3 protein: CASSSRTGWNEQFF
V gene: TRBV6-5
CDR3 length: 14

CDR3 protein: CASSARGGNTGELFF
V gene: TRBV27
CDR3 length: 15

CDR3 protein: CASSQDTPVGRLQETQYF
V gene: TRBV4-2
CDR3 length: 18

CDR3 protein: CASSLASGLAGGREQYF
V gene: TRBV7-9
CDR3 length: 17

CDR3 protein: CSPGGETQYF
V gene: TRBV20-1
CDR3 length: 10

CDR3 protein: CASSTPTSGSYEQYF
V gene: TRBV19
CDR3 length: 15

CDR3 protein: CATRDQGFSGELFF
V gene: TRBV19
CDR3 length: 14

CDR3 protein: CASSLGGRAYEQYF
V gene: TRBV2
CDR3 length: 14

CDR3 protein: CASSDPRGGRGAGELFF
V gene: TRBV25-1
CDR3 length: 17

CDR3 protein: CASSRRQGNTEAFF
V gene: TRBV5-1
CDR3 length: 14

CDR3 protein: CASSPRASGATGELFF
V gene: TRBV18
CDR3 length: 16

CDR3 protein: CASSTRQGSTNEKLFF
V gene: TRBV19
CDR3 length: 16

CDR3 protein: CASSLAAAPYEQYF
V gene: TRBV5-4
CDR3 length: 14

CDR3 protein: CATTPQGGGTDTQYF
V gene: TRBV10-3
CDR3 length: 15

CDR3 protein: CASSDGRRWGDYGYTF
V gene: TRBV2
CDR3 length: 16

CDR3 protein: CASSFVAGGYEQYF
V gene: TRBV27
CDR3 length: 14

CDR3 protein: CASSPDRATSSTDTQYF
V gene: TRBV5-6
CDR3 length: 17

CDR3 protein: CASSTDLTDTQYF
V gene: TRBV18
CDR3 length: 13

CDR3 protein: CASRGGQGSEQYF
V gene: TRBV2
CDR3 length: 13

CDR3 protein: CASSQLPGTSGYNEQFF
V gene: TRBV4-1
CDR3 length: 17

CDR3 protein: CATSRAAGSYNEQFF
V gene: TRBV15
CDR3 length: 15

CDR3 protein: CASSGGGSTDTQYF
V gene: TRBV7-3
CDR3 length: 14

CDR3 protein: CASGSGQPQETQYF
V gene: TRBV12-5
CDR3 length: 14

CDR3 protein: CAISGQGLAGLGTGELFF
V gene: TRBV10-3
CDR3 length: 18

CDR3 protein: CASSLMSGSADTQYF
V gene: TRBV7-2
CDR3 length: 15

CDR3 protein: CATRDRGYYGYTF
V gene: TRBV15
CDR3 length: 13